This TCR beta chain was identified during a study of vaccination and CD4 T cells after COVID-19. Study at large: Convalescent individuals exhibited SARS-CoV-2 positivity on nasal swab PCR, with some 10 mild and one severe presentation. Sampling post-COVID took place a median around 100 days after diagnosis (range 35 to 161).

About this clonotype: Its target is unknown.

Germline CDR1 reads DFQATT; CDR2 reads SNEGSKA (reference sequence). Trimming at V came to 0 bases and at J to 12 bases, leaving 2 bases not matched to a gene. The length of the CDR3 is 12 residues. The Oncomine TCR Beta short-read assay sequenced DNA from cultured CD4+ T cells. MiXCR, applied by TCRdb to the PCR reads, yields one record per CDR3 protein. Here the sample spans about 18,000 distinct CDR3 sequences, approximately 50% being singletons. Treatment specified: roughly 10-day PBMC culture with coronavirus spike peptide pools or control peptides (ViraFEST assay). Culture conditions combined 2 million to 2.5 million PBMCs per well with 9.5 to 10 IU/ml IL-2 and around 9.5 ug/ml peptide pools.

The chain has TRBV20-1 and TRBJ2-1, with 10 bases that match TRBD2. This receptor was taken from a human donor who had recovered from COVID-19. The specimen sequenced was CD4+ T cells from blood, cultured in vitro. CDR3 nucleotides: TGCAGTGCTAGAGATCGACTAGCGGGGCAGTTCTTC. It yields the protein CSARDRLAGQFF.